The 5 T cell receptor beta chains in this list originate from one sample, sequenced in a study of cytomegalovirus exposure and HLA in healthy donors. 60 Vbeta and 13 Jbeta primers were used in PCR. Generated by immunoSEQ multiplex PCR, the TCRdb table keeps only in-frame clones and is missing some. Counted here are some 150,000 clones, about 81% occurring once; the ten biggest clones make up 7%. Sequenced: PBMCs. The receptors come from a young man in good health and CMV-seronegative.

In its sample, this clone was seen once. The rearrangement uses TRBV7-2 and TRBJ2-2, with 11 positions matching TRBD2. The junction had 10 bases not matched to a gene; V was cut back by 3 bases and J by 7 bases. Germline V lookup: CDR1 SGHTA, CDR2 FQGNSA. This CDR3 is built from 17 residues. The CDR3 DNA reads TGTGCCAGCAGCTTGAGTAGACTAGCGGGACGGGGCGGGGAGCTGTTTTTT. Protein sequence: CASSLSRLAGRGGELFF.

CDR3 sequence reads: CASSVASRGQVLPKQFF. The CDR3 region has the DNA TGTGCCAGCAGCGTAGCTAGTCGGGGACAGGTCTTACCAAAGCAGTTCTTC. This chain uses TRBV9 with TRBJ2-1; 8 bases are a match to TRBD1. The CDR3 has 17 residues. Looked up from germline, CDR1 is SGDLS and CDR2 is YYNGEE. The ends lost 0 bases at V and 11 bases at J; junction bases unmatched: 16.

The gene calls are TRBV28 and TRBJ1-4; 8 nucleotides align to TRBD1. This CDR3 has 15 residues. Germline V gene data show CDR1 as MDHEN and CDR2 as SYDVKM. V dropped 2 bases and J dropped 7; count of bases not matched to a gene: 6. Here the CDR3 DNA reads TGTGCCAGCAGTTTACCGGGACAGGCTGCTGAAAAACTGTTTTTT. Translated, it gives CASSLPGQAAEKLFF.

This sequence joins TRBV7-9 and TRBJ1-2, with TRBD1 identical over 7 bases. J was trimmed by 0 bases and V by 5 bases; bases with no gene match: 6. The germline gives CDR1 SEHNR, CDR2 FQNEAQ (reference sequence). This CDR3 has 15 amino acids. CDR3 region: CASSAGTVPNYGYTF. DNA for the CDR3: TGTGCCAGCAGCGCCGGGACAGTTCCTAACTATGGCTACACCTTC. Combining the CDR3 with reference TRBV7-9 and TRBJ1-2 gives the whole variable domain DTGVSQNPRHKITKRGQNVTFRCDPISEHNRLYWYRQTLGQGPEFLTYFQNEAQLEKSRLLSDRFSAERPKGSFSTLEIQRTEQGDSAMYLCASSAGTVPNYGYTFGSGTRLTVV.

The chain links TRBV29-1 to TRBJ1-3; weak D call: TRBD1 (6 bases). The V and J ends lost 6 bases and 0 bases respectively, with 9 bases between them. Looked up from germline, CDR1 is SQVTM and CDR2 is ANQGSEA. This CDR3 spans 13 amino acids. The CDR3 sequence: CSVIQGSGNTIYF. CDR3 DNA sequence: TGCAGCGTAATACAGGGCTCTGGAAACACCATATATTTT.